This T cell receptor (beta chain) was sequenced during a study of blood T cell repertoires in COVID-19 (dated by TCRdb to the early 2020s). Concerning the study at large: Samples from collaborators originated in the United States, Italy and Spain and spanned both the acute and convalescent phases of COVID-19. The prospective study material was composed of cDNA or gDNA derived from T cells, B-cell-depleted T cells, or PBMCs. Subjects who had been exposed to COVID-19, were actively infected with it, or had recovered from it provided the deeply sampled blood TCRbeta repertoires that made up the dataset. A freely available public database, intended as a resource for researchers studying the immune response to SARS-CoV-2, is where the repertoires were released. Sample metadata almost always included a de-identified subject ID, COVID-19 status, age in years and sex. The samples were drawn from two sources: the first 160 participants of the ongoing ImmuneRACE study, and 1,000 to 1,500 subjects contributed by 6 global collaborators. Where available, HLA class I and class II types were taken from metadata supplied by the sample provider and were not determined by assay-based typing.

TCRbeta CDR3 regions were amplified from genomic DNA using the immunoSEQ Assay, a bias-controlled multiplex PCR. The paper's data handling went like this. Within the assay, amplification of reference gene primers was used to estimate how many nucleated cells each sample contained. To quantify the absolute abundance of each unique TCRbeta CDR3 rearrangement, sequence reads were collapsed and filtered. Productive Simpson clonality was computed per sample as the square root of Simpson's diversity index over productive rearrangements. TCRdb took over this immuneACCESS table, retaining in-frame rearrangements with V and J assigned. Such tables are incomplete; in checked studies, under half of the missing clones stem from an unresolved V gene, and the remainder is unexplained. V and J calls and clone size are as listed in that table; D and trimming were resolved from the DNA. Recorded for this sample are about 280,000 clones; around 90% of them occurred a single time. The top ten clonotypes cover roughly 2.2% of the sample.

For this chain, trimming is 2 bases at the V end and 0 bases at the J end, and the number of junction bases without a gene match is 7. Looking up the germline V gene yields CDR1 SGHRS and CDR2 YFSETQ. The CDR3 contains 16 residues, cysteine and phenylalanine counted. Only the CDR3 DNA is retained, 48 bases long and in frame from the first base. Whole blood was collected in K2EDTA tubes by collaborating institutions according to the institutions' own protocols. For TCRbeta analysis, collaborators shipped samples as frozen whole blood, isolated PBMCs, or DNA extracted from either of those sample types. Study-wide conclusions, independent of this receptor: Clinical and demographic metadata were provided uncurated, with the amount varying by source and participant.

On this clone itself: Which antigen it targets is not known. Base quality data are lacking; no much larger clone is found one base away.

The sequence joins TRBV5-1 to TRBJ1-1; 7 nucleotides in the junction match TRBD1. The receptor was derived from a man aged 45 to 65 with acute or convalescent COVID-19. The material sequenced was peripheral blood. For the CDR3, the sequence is CASSLQQTGMNTEAFF. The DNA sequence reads TGCGCCAGCAGCTTACAACAGACAGGGATGAACACTGAAGCTTTCTTT.